The clone carrying this TCR beta chain has only a few counts. Its matching antigen is unknown. The method was immunoSEQ multiplex PCR; TCRdb's version includes in-frame clones alone and lacks a portion of them. Here the sample spans approximately 85,000 clones, around 81% being singletons. The data derive from a study of radiotherapy plus CTLA-4 blockade in lung cancer. Study results and limitations: Researchers report tumor-derived TCR clones expanding in blood after radiotherapy plus ipilimumab. The best predictor of response was reported to be early blood T cell clone dynamics, with interferon-beta.

This CDR3 contains 17 residues. The germline V gene encodes CDR1 SGHDT and CDR2 YYEEEE. Between the trimmed V and J ends, which lost 1 base and 1 base, there was a span of 17 bases. In chemo-refractory metastatic non-small-cell lung cancer, patients got ipilimumab CTLA-4 blockade together with focal radiation. This TCR came from a human donor with non-small cell lung cancer that progressed on radiotherapy plus ipilimumab. The genes are TRBV5-6 and TRBJ1-2; D is undetermined. The sequencing here drew on peripheral blood, taken from a patient treated with radiotherapy plus ipilimumab. CDR3 bases: TGTGCCAGCAGCTTGCGCCGAGGGCAGTACGTTAACTATGGCTACACCTTC. Protein product: CASSLRRGQYVNYGYTF.